This record looks at one T cell receptor (beta chain) sequence and its context. This clonotype has at least ten counts. There is no known antigen for this receptor. It has no much larger one-base neighbor in the sample; base qualities were not kept. The hyperthyroidism patients were between 18 and 65 years old and newly diagnosed, with a disease duration of less than 2 months. Patients with uncontrolled infections, other autoimmune diseases, pregnancy or lactation were excluded. Diagnoses were based on clinical symptoms, serum thyroxine and TRAb, thyroid ultrasound and orbital computed tomography. For progressor patients, blood was drawn at the first diagnosis of hyperthyroidism, before any ophthalmopathy symptoms had appeared. Ficoll-Paque density gradient centrifugation was used to isolate PBMCs from approximately 11 ml of fresh peripheral blood. Progressor patients were defined as those initially diagnosed with Graves' hyperthyroidism in whom ophthalmopathy developed during follow-up. Total RNA was extracted using Trizol reagent, and RNA quality was assessed on an Agilent 2100 Bioanalyzer.

This sample is drawn from a study of T cells in Graves' hyperthyroidism and ophthalmopathy (dated by TCRdb to about 2019). Some background on the complete study: Peripheral blood samples were taken at the time of initial diagnosis, prior to any treatment. Prospective prediction of ophthalmopathy was tested in an independent validation cohort consisting of roughly 20 hyperthyroidism patients and around 16 patients who later progressed to ophthalmopathy. After blood sampling, hyperthyroidism patients were treated with methimazole at a starting dose of 30 mg daily, and ophthalmopathy patients were treated with high-dose intravenous methylprednisolone. TCR Vbeta CDR3 sequencing of some 140 peripheral blood samples (roughly 41 ophthalmopathy, about 75 hyperthyroidism and roughly 17 progressor patients) is reported in the paper. The approximately 100 discovery patients were randomly divided into training and test sets at a 7:3 ratio. The study also compared thyroid tissue and blood T-cell repertoires from several Graves' hyperthyroidism patients. TCR V-J signatures able to tell the groups apart were searched for in a discovery cohort of approximately 95 patients, of whom over 40 had Graves' ophthalmopathy and under 65 had stable Graves' hyperthyroidism.

Overall results and qualifications from the work: A 13 V-J signature model separated ophthalmopathy from stable hyperthyroidism, with roughly 88% sensitivity and 81.08% specificity in cross-validation and 80%/75% in testing. In validation, the model predicted progression to ophthalmopathy a median of about 6.8 months before onset, with about 71% sensitivity and roughly 77% specificity. Sample size was not statistically predetermined, and investigators were not blinded to group allocation. Most expanded thyroid clonotypes (frequency above 0.001) were also detected in blood, a finding suggesting that blood repertoires may reflect thyroid immune responses.

The TCR beta CDR3 regions were amplified from the RNA transcripts. The first round of RT-PCR for the TCR CDR3 was performed with the HTBI primer set and the Qiagen OneStep RT-PCR kit. Libraries were constructed in a second round of multiplex PCR, after which size selection and purification were performed. Sequencing of the libraries was done on an Illumina HiSeq2000 using paired-end 100 bp reads. As for the original processing: SOAPnuke was used to process the raw data, with reads discarded if the reads contained adapters or uncalled bases, had a mean Phred below 15, or lacked an exact constant-primer or identifier match. High-quality paired reads were merged with COPE v1.2.5, and unique nucleotide sequences were defined as clonotypes. Clonotypes were aligned to IMGT TRBV, TRBD and TRBJ reference segments using MiTCR v1.1. Only V-J combinations with frequency above 0.0001, covering 99% to 99.2% of repertoires, were analysed. A TCS score was defined as the ratio between F50 (clonal expansion) and ExV (chaos), using BLOSUM62-based TCRdist between CDR3 peptides within each V-J. Welch's t-statistics and random forest reduced roughly 530 V-J features to roughly 13, which were used in a naive Bayes classifier (R e1071). Starting from the raw public reads, TCRdb applied fastp trimming at Q25, assembled clones with MiXCR and retained in-frame beta chains. Rows are combined by CDR3 protein, so each entry shows the most common genes and DNA. TCRdb's processing, not the authors' own work, is the source of the V and J calls. This sample holds about 160,000 distinct CDR3 sequences; just under 9.5% were observed only once. The leading ten clones occupy over 20% of the sample.

The CDR3 measures 17 amino acids from cysteine to phenylalanine. Left in the record is the CDR3 DNA by itself, 51 bases read in frame from the first base. Here V drops 2 bases and J drops 1 base, and the junction holds 5 bases not matched to any gene. The germline V gene yields MDHEN for CDR1 and SYDVKM for CDR2. The V and J segments used are TRBV28 and TRBJ2-3; 11 middle bases align to TRBD2. The sample consisted of blood. This TCR was sampled from a woman under 30 with Graves' hyperthyroidism that later progressed to Graves' ophthalmopathy. The encoded CDR3 is CASSLTQGLAGTDTQYF. Here is the DNA: TGTGCCAGCAGTTTAACCCAGGGACTAGCGGGCACAGATACGCAGTATTTT.